The rows below give T cell receptor beta chains drawn from one sample of a study of CD8 T cells in ankylosing spondylitis. Using its own MiXCR run on the 5' RACE reads, TCRdb lists one record per CDR3 protein. The table shows some 250,000 distinct CDR3 sequences, with approximately 9% occurring only once. The sequenced sample consisted of blood, either unsorted or a sorted T cell fraction (not recorded which). These receptors originate from a male donor with ankylosing spondylitis or in good health (not recorded which). Each CDR3 is given with its conserved first and last residue. The D gene is left open where the match is weak. Expanded clones are given a class, and other clones once, few, many or no size at all.

CDR3 protein,CDR3 DNA,D gene,V gene,clone size,J gene
CATSREAGELFF,TGTGCCACCAGCAGAGAAGCCGGGGAGCTGTTTTTT,NA,TRBV15,many,TRBJ2-2
CASSPNLPYEQYF,TGCGCCAGCAGCCCCAATCTACCCTACGAGCAGTACTTC,NA,TRBV5-1,many,TRBJ2-7
CASSGLGRNTEAFF,TGTGCCAGCAGTGGCTTGGGGAGAAACACTGAAGCTTTCTTT,NA,TRBV12-3/TRBV12-4,many,TRBJ1-1
CASSGNLERGQYF,TGTGCCAGCAGCGGGAACCTTGAAAGGGGGCAGTATTTT,NA,TRBV6-1,many,TRBJ2-3
CSATSTGAETQYF,TGCAGTGCAACTTCGACAGGGGCGGAGACCCAGTACTTC,TRBD1,TRBV20-1,many,TRBJ2-5
CASSQEIGLAEPNTGELFF,TGTGCCAGCAGCCAAGAAATTGGACTAGCGGAGCCGAACACCGGGGAGCTGTTTTTT,TRBD2,TRBV4-2,many,TRBJ2-2
CASSIVGRIGNQPQHF,TGTGCCAGTAGTATTGTAGGGCGTATTGGCAATCAGCCCCAGCATTTT,NA,TRBV19,few,TRBJ1-5
CASIADSGYNEQFF,TGTGCCAGCATCGCTGACTCGGGATACAATGAGCAGTTCTTC,NA,TRBV7-9,many,TRBJ2-1
CASSQGQTNTEAFF,TGCGCCAGCAGCCAGGGACAGACGAACACTGAAGCTTTCTTT,TRBD1,TRBV5-1,many,TRBJ1-1
CASERREEKLFF,TGTGCCAGCGAGCGCAGGGAGGAAAAACTGTTTTTT,NA,TRBV2,many,TRBJ1-4
CASSQGAGGAYNEQFF,TGCGCCAGCAGCCAAGGGGCAGGGGGCGCCTACAATGAGCAGTTCTTC,TRBD1,TRBV4-1,many,TRBJ2-1
CASSQGSGNEQYF,TGTGCCAGCAGCCAAGGGTCAGGGAATGAGCAGTACTTC,NA,TRBV7-3,few,TRBJ2-7
CASSLALGQPQHF,TGTGCCAGCAGTTTAGCGCTCGGTCAGCCCCAGCATTTT,NA,TRBV12-3/TRBV12-4,medium-sized,TRBJ1-5
CASSLVGIVGRETEAFF,TGCGCCAGCAGCTTGGTGGGGATAGTTGGGAGGGAGACTGAAGCTTTCTTT,NA,TRBV5-1,many,TRBJ1-1
CASSLGFDTF,TGTGCCAGCAGCTTGGGCTTCGACACCTTC,NA,TRBV7-9,many,TRBJ1-2
CASSQRQGAYEQYF,TGTGCCAGCAGCCAGAGACAGGGGGCCTACGAGCAGTACTTC,TRBD1,TRBV3-1,few,TRBJ2-7
CASRLGTVEKLFF,TGTGCCAGCAGGTTAGGGACAGTAGAAAAACTGTTTTTT,TRBD1,TRBV27,few,TRBJ1-4
CASSKGNNQPQHF,TGTGCCAGCAGTAAGGGGAACAATCAGCCCCAGCATTTT,NA,TRBV6-6,few,TRBJ1-5
CASSLKPDYEQYF,TGCGCCAGCAGCTTGAAACCCGACTACGAGCAGTACTTC,NA,TRBV5-1,many,TRBJ2-7
CASSWTGGNGYTF,TGTGCCAGCAGTTGGACAGGGGGTAATGGCTACACCTTC,TRBD1,TRBV12-3/TRBV12-4,many,TRBJ1-2
CASSQVTASRDNEQFF,TGCGCCAGCAGCCAAGTCACAGCAAGTCGCGACAATGAGCAGTTCTTC,NA,TRBV4-1,many,TRBJ2-1
CAGKSRGGRGATQYF,TGTGCCGGCAAATCGCGGGGGGGCCGGGGTGCTACGCAGTATTTT,TRBD2,TRBV19,NA,TRBJ2-3
CASSLVAYGYTF,TGTGCCAGCAGCTTGGTTGCCTATGGCTACACCTTC,NA,TRBV5-6,many,TRBJ1-2